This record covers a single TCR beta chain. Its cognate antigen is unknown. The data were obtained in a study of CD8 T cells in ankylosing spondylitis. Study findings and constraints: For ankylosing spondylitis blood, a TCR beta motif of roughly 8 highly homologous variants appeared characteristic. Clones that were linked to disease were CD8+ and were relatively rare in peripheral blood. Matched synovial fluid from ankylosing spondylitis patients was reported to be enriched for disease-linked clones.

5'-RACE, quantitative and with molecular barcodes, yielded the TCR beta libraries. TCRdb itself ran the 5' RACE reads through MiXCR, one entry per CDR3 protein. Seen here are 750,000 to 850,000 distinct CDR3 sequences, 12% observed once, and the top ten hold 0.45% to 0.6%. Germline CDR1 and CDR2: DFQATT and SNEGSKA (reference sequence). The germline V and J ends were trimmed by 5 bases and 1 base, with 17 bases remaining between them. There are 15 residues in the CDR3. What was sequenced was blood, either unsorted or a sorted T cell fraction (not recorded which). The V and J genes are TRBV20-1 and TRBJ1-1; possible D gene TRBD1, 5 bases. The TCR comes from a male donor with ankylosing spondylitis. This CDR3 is CSAGLFDRGNTEAFF. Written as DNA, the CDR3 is TGCAGTGCTGGACTATTCGATAGGGGGAACACTGAAGCTTTCTTT.